One T cell receptor (beta chain) is described in this entry. What this receptor recognizes is not known. Sequencing used a NextSeq 550. The Human TCR Profiling Kit (MiLaboratory) was used to make UMI-labeled 5' RACE TRB cDNA libraries. The full amount of extracted RNA was used for cDNA synthesis, and the full amount of resulting cDNA was used for PCR amplification. Libraries were prepared in parallel with an identical number of PCR cycles. The paper's processing steps were these. With a minimum of two reads required per UMI, MIGEC and MiXCR pulled out about 50,000 +/- 10,000 unique UMI-labeled TRB cDNA molecules from each library. Each library averaged roughly 36,000 +/- 9,600 functional in-frame TRB CDR3 nucleotide clonotypes without stop codons. After each sample was downsampled to 5000 UMI-labeled TRB molecules, VDJtools was used to calculate diversity metrics such as normalized Shannon-Wiener and Chao1. Clonotype-size-weighted physicochemical properties of the central five CDR3 residues (interaction energy, strength, volume and Kidera factor 4) were computed in VDJtools. TCRdb reprocessed the reads into one record per CDR3 protein sequence, lacking DNA. The V and J calls here are based on TCRdb, not the publication. The sample table includes under 150,000 distinct CDR3 sequences. 0.41% of the sample comes from the top ten.

The record originates from a study of CXCR3-negative and CXCR3-positive naive CD8 T cells (dated by TCRdb to between 2017 and 2020). For the study in its entirety: Approximately 130 million TRB reads were obtained in total, roughly 1.5 +/- 0.3 million reads per library. Diversity and physicochemical repertoire analyses covered over 10 donors pooled from two independent experiments. Naive subsets from about five donors and memory cells from 3 donors were included in the TRBV-TRBJ cluster analysis.

Summary of the overall study and its limitations: CXCR3 expression partially decreased after cryopreservation, so most assays used freshly isolated PBMCs. Similar TRBV-TRBJ usage was shown by naive CXCR3-negative and CXCR3-positive cells from the same donor, whereas distinct patterns were shown by memory cells. Surface CD5, linked to self-reactivity in mice, was comparable between naive subsets; TCR interaction strength was therefore also inferred from TRB CDR3 physicochemical properties. Compared with CXCR3-negative naive cells, CXCR3-positive naive cells had TRB CDR3s with higher hydrophobicity (lower Kidera factor 4), lower energy, and higher strength and volume indices. Repertoire diversity was comparably high in both naive subsets but much lower in memory CD8+ T cells.

For every CD8+ T cell subset, approximately 330,000 cells were flow-sorted straight into RLT lysis buffer, and each subset was sorted in triplicate. To keep memory contaminants out, a stringent definition of naive CD8+ T cells was applied: CD45RO-CCR7+CD27+CD95-. Standard density gradient centrifugation was used to isolate peripheral blood mononuclear cells from buffy coats. A FACSAria III was used to flow-sort naive CD8+ T cells into CXCR3-negative and CXCR3-positive populations. An RNeasy Mini Kit was used to extract total RNA from the sorted cells. The germline V gene encodes CDR1 SEHNR and CDR2 FQNEAQ (reference sequence). From the cysteine through the phenylalanine, the CDR3 covers 16 amino acids. The DNA is unrecorded.

The source of this sequence is a human donor in good health. Some clones in this sample may be carry-over from other donors' samples. Sequencing used naive CXCR3+ CD8+ T cells from blood. The sample's cell subset or site, from its label and the paper: CD45RO-CCR7+CD27+CD95- naive CD8+ T cells expressing CXCR3 (TNR3+). The chain is encoded by TRBV7-9 joined to TRBJ2-1; TCRdb's D call, TRBD2, is unchecked because there is no DNA. CDR3 region: CASSLRVGPRGNEQFF.